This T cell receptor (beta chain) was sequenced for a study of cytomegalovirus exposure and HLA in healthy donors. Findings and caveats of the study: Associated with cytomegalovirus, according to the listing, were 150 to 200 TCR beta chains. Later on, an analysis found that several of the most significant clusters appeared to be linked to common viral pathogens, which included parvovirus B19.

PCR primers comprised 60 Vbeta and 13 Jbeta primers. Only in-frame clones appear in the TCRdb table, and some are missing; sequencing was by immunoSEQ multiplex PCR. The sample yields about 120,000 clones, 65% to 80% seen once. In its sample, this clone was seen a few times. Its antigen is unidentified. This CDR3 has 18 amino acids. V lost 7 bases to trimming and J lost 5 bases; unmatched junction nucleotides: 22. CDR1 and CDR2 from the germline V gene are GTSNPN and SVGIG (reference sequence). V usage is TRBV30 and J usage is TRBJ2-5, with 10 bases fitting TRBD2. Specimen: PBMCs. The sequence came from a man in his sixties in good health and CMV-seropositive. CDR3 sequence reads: CASPRGSGRGPTGETQYF. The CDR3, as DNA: TGTGCCTCCCCACGGGGCAGCGGGAGGGGCCCTACGGGGGAGACCCAGTACTTC.